This section outlines one T cell receptor (beta chain) sequence together with its context. The Seattle patients, enrolled during active infection, were followed longitudinally. The data are from a study of blood T cell repertoires in COVID-19. Turning to the study itself: Samples taken during acute and convalescent COVID-19 were collected in the United States, Italy and Spain.

Assay used: immunoSEQ multiplex PCR; TCRdb lists only in-frame clones, some missing. In the table there are about 200,000 clones, about 85% of which are singletons. This CDR3 contains 15 residues. Germline CDR1 KGHSH, CDR2 LQKENI. V was clipped by 6 bases and J by 1 base; unmatched bases: 5. The chain employs TRBV18 and TRBJ2-5, with 10 bases that match TRBD1. The sample taken for sequencing was peripheral blood. This sequence was found in a woman in her thirties or forties with COVID-19, enrolled during active disease. CDR3: CASSQDRGVQETQYF. CDR3 nucleotide sequence: TGTGCCAGCTCCCAGGACAGGGGGGTCCAAGAGACCCAGTACTTC. The entire variable domain, with the rest obtained from reference TRBV18 and TRBJ2-5, is as follows: NAGVMQNPRHLVRRRGQEARLRCSPMKGHSHVYWYRQLPEEGLKFMVYLQKENIIDESGMPKERFSAEFPKEGPSILRIQQVVRGDSAAYFCASSQDRGVQETQYFGPGTRLLVL.